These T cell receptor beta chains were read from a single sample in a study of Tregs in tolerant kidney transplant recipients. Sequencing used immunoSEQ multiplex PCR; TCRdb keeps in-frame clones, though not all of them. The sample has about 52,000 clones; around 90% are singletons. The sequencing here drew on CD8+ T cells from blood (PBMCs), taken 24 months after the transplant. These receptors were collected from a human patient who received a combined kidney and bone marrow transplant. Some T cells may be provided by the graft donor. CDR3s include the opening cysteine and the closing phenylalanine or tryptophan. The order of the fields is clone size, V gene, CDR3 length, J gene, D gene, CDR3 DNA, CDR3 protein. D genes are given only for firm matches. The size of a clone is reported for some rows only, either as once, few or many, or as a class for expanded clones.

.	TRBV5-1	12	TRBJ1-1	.	TGCGCCAGCAGCCTACTAGGCACTGAAGCTTTCTTT	CASSLLGTEAFF
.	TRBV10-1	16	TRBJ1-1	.	TGCGCCAGCAGTGGGGGCCTTTGGGGGGAGGACACTGAAGCTTTCTTT	CASSGGLWGEDTEAFF
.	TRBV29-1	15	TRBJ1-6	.	TGCAGCGTGAAGGGGGACAACTCCTATAATTCCCCCCTCCACTTT	CSVKGDNSYNSPLHF
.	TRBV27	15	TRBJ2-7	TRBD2	TGTGCCAGCAATTTAAGGTCAGGGACTAGCTACGAGCAGTACTTC	CASNLRSGTSYEQYF
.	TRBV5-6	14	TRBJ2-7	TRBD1	TGTGCCAGCAGCTTTGGGACAGGTTTGTACGAGCAGTACTTC	CASSFGTGLYEQYF
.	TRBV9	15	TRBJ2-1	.	TGTGCCAGCAGCGCTCGACTCTCCTTTTACAATGAGCAGTTCTTC	CASSARLSFYNEQFF
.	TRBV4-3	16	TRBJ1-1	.	TGCGCCAGCAGCCAAGTGAGGTTCCCTATGAACACTGAAGCTTTCTTT	CASSQVRFPMNTEAFF
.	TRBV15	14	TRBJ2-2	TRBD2	TGTGCCACCAGCACTAGCGGGGCCGCGGGGGAGCTGTTTTTT	CATSTSGAAGELFF
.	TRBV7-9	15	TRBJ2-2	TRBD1	TGTGCCAGCAGCTCACAGGGGGCGGTCACCGGGGAGCTGTTTTTT	CASSSQGAVTGELFF
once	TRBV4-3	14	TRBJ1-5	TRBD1	TGCGCCAGCAGCCAAGGACAGGGGAATCAGCCCCAGCATTTT	CASSQGQGNQPQHF
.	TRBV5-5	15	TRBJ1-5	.	TGTGCCAGCAGCTTGGTCGCGGGGGGCAATCAGCCCCAGCATTTT	CASSLVAGGNQPQHF
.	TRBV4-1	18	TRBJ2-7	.	TGCGCCAGCAGCAACCCTAGACTAACAGGGTCACCGCCCTACGAGCAGTACTTC	CASSNPRLTGSPPYEQYF